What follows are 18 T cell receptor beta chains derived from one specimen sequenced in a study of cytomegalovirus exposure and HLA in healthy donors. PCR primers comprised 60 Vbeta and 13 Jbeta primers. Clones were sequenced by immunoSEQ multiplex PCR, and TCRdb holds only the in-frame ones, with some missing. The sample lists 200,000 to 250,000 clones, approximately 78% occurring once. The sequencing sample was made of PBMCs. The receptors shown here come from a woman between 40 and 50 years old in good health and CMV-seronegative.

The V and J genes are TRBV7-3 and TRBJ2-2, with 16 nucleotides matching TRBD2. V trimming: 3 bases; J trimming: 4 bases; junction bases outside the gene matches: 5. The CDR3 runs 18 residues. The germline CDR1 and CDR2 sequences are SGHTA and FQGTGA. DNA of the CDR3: TGTGCCAGCAGCTTTCCGGGACTAGCGGGAGGGACCACCGGGGAGCTGTTTTTT. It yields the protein CASSFPGLAGGTTGELFF.

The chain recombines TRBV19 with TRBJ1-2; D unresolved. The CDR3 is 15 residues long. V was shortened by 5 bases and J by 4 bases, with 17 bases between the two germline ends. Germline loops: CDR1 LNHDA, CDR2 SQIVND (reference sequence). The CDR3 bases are TGTGCCAGTAGTCCACAGACCTCCACTGGCTATGGCTACACCTTC. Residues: CASSPQTSTGYGYTF.

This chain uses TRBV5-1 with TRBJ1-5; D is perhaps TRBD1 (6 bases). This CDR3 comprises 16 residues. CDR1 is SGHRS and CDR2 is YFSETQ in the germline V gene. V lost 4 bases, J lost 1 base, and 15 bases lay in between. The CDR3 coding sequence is TGCGCCAGCAGCAAAGGGGGTCCCGAGAGCAATCAGCCCCAGCATTTT. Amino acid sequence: CASSKGGPESNQPQHF.

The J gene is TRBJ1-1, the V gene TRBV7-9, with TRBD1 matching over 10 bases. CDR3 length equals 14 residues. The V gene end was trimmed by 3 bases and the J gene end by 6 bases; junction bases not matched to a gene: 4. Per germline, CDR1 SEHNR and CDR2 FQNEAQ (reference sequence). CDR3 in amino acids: CASSFGTGEPEAFF. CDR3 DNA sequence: TGTGCCAGCAGCTTCGGGACAGGGGAACCTGAAGCTTTCTTT.

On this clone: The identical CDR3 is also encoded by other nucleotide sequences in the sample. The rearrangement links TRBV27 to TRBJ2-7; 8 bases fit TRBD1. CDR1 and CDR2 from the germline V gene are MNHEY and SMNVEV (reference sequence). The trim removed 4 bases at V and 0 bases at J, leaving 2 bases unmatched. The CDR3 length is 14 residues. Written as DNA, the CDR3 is TGTGCCAGCAGTTGGACAGGGAGCTCCTACGAGCAGTACTTC. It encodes CASSWTGSSYEQYF.

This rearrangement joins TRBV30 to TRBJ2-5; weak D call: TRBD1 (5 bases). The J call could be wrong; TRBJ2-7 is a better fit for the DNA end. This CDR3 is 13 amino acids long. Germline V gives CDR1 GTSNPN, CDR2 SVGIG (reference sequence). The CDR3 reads CAWRKTDTYEQYF. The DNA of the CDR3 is TGTGCCTGGAGAAAAACGGACACCTACGAGCAGTACTTC.

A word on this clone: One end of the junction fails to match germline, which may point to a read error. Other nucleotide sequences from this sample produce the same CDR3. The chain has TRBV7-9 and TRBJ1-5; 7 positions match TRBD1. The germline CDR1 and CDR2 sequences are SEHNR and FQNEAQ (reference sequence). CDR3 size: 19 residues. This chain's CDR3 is CASSLDEGAAAHSNQPQHF. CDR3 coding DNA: TGCGCCAGCAGCTTAGACGAGGGGGCGGCAGCTCATTCCAATCAGCCCCAGCATTTT.

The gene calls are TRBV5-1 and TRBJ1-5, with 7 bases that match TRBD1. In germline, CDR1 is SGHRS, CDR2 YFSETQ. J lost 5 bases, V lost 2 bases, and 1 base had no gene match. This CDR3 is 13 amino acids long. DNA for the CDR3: TGCGCCAGCAGCTTTACAGGGGATCAGCCCCAGCATTTT. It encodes CASSFTGDQPQHF.

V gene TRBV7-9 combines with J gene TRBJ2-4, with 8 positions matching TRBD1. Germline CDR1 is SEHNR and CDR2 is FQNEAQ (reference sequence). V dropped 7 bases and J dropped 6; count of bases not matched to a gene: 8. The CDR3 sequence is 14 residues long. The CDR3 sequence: CASTDDRGTNIQYF. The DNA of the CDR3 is TGTGCCAGCACCGACGACAGGGGCACAAACATTCAGTACTTC.

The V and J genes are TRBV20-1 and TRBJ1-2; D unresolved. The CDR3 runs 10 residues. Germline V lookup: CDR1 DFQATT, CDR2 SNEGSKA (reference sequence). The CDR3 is CLPIDFFITF. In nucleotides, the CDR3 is TGCCTTCCCATAGATTTTTTCATCACCTTC.

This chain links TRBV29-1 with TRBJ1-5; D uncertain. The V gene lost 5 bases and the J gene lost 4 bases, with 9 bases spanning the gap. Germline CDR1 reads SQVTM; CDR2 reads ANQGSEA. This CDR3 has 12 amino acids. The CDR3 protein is CSVREANQPQHF. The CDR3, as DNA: TGCAGCGTTCGGGAGGCGAATCAGCCCCAGCATTTT.

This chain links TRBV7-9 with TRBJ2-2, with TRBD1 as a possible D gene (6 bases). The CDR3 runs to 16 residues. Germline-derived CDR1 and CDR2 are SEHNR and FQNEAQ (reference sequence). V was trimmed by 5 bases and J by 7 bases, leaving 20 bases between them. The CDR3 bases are TGTGCCAGCAGCCCACCCGGGCAGGGGTTCGGCGGGGAGCTGTTTTTT. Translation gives CASSPPGQGFGGELFF.

The CDR3 bases are TGTGCCAGCAGTGCCACCGGGACAGGGCGATACGAGCAGTACTTC. Translation: CASSATGTGRYEQYF. This chain connects TRBV6-1 to TRBJ2-7; 9 bases map to TRBD1. Germline V gives CDR1 MNHNS, CDR2 SASEGT. The CDR3 length is 15 residues. After removal of 4 bases from V and 4 bases from J, the junction contained 8 bases not matched to a gene.

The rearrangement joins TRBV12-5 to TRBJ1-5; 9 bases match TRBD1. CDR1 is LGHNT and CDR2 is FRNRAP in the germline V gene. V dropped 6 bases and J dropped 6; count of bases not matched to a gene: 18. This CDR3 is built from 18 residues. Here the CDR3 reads CASGGRQGGSLGLQPQHF. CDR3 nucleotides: TGTGCTAGTGGGGGACGACAGGGGGGCAGTTTAGGCCTTCAGCCCCAGCATTTT.

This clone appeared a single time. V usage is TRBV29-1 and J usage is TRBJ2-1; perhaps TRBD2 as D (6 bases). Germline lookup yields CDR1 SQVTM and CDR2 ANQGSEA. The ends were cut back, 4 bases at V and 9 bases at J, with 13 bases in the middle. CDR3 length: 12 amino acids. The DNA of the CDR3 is TGCAGCGTTGCGGAGGGACGGGGTGAGCAGTTCTTC. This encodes CSVAEGRGEQFF.

CDR3: CASSQRENNEQFF. Written as DNA, the CDR3 is TGCGCCAGCAGCCAACGCGAGAACAATGAGCAGTTCTTC. The chain has TRBV4-1 and TRBJ2-1; D unresolved. V lost 2 bases and J lost 5, with 7 bases in between. CDR3 length equals 13 residues. Germline-derived CDR1 and CDR2 are MGHRA and YSYEKL.

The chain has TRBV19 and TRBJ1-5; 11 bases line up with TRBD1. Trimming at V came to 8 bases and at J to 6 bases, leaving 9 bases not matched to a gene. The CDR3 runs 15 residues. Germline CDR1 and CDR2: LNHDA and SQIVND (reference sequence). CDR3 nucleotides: TGTGCCAGTTCCTGGGGACAGGGGGGACGTCAGCCCCAGCATTTT. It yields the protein CASSWGQGGRQPQHF.

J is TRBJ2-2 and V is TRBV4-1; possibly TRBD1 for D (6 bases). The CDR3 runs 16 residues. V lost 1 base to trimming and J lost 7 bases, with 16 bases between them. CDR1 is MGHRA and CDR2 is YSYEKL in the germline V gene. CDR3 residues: CASSQVSAGVGGELFF. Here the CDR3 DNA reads TGCGCCAGCAGCCAAGTCTCAGCAGGGGTTGGCGGGGAGCTGTTTTTT.